This entry features one T cell receptor (beta chain) sequence. The antigen is undetermined. Germline CDR1 MDHEN, CDR2 SYDVKM. V lost 5 bases, J lost 13 bases, and 8 bases stayed unmatched. The CDR3 covers 13 residues. The repertoire was sequenced with immunoSEQ multiplex PCR; TCRdb's copy has only in-frame clones and lacks some. The repertoire has roughly 96,000 clones, roughly nine tenths of them found once; the top ten carry around 1.6%. This specimen comes from a study of T cell responses to AZD1222 COVID-19 vaccine. Study details: Second-dose timings of about 4 or about 12 weeks were pooled. Findings and limits, study-wide: Of spike-specific TCRs, nearly half reportedly target regions left unmutated in variants. Seropositive AZD1222 recipients at baseline numbered only five to seven. White British people made up most donors, females outnumbered males, and clonal diversity was possibly underestimated.

This TCR came from an adult in good health. The rearrangement uses TRBV28 and TRBJ2-4; TRBD1 matches at 10 bases. The sequenced sample was peripheral blood, obtained on day 0 of AZD1222 vaccination. CDR3 residues: CASSAGTGAPQYF. The CDR3, as DNA: TGTGCCAGCAGTGCAGGGACAGGGGCCCCCCAGTACTTC. The entire variable domain, with the rest obtained from reference TRBV28 and TRBJ2-4, is as follows: DVKVTQSSRYLVKRTGEKVFLECVQDMDHENMFWYRQDPGLGLRLIYFSYDVKMKEKGDIPEGYSVSREKKERFSLILESASTNQTSMYLCASSAGTGAPQYFGAGTRLSVL.